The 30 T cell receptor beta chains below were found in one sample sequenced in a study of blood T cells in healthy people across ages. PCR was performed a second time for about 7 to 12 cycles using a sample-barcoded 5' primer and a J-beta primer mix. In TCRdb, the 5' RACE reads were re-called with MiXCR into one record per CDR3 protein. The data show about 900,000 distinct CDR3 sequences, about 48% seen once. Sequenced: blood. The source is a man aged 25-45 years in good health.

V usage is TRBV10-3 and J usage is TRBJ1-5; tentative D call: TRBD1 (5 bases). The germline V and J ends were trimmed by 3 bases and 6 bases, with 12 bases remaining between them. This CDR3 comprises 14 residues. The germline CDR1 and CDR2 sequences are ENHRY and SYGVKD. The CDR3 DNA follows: TGTGCCATCAGTGAAGGATCGGGGCCTCAGCCCCAGCATTTT. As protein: CAISEGSGPQPQHF.

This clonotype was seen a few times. As DNA, the CDR3 is TGTGCCAGCGGACAGACCTACAATCAGCCCCAGCATTTT. It specifies CASGQTYNQPQHF. This chain connects TRBV12-3 or TRBV12-4 to TRBJ1-5, with D perhaps TRBD1 (6 bases). This CDR3 has 13 amino acids. V lost 8 bases, J lost 3 bases, and 11 bases lay in between.

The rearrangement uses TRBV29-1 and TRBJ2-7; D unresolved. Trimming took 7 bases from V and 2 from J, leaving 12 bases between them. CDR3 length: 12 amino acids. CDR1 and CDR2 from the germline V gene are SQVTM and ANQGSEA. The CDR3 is CSGRTDAYEQYF. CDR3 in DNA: TGCAGCGGAAGGACGGATGCCTACGAGCAGTACTTC.

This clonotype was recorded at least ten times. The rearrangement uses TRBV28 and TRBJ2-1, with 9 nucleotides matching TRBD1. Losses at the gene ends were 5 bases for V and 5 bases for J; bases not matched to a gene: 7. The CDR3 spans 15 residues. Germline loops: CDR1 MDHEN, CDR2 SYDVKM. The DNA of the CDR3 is TGTGCCAGCAGTGAACAGGGGGCCCTTGACAATGAGCAGTTCTTC. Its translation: CASSEQGALDNEQFF.

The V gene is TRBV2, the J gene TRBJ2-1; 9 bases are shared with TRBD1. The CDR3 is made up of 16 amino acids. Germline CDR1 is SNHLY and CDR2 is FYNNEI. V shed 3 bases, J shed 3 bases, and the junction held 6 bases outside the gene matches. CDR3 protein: CASSDRDRASYNEQFF. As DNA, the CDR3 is TGTGCCAGCAGTGATCGGGACAGGGCAAGCTACAATGAGCAGTTCTTC.

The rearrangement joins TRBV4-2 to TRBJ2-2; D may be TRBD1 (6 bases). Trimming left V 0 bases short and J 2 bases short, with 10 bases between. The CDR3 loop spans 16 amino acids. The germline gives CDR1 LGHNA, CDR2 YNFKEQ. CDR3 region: CASSQDGQLNTGELFF. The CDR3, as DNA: TGTGCCAGCAGCCAAGATGGACAGCTTAACACCGGGGAGCTGTTTTTT.

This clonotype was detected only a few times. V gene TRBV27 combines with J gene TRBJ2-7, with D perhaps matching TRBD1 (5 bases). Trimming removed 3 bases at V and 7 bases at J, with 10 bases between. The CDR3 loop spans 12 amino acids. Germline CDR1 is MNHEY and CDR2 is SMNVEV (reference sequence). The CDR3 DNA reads TGTGCCAGCAGTTTTAGGGGTGGGGAGCAGTACTTC. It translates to CASSFRGGEQYF.

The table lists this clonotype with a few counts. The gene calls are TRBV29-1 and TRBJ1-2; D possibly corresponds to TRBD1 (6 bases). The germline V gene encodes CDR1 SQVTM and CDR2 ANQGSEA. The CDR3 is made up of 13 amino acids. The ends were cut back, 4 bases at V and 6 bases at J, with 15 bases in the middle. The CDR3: CSVGGGPRDGYTF. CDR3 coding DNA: TGCAGCGTTGGGGGGGGGCCTAGGGATGGCTACACCTTC.

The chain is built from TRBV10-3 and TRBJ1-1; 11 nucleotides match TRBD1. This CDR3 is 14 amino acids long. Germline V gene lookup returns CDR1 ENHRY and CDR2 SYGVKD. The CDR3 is CVTAGQGANTEAFF. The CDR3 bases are TGTGTCACAGCCGGACAGGGGGCGAACACTGAAGCTTTCTTT.

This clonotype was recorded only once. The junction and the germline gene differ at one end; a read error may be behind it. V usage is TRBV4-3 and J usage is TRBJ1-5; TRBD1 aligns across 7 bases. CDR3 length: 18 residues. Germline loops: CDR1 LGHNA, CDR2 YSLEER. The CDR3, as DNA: TGCGCCAGCAGCCAAGATCCCCAGAGACAGGGAAACAATCAGTCCCAGCATTTT. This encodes CASSQDPQRQGNNQSQHF.

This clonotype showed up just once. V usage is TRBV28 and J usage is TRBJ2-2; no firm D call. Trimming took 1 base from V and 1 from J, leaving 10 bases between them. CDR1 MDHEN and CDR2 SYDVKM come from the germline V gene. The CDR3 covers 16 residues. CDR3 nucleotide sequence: TGTGCCAGCAGTTTATATTCGGTTATGAACACCGGGGAGCTGTTTTTT. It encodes CASSLYSVMNTGELFF.

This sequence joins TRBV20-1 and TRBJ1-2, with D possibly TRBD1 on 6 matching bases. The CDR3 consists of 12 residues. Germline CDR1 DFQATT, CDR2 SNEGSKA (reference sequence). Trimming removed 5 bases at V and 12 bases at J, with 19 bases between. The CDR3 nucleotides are TGCAGTGCTCGCCGCGGGGGGCAAGGCCACACCTTC. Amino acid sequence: CSARRGGQGHTF.

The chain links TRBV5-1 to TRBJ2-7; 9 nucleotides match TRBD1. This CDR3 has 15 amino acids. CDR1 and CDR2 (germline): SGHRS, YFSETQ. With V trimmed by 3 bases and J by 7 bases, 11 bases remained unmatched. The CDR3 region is CASSWGDRESNEQYF. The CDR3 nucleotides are TGCGCCAGCAGCTGGGGGGACAGGGAGAGCAATGAGCAGTACTTC.

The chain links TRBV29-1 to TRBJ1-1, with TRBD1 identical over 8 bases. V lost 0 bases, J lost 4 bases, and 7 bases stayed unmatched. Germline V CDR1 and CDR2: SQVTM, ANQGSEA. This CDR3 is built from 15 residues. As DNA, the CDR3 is TGCAGCGTTGAAGAGGGTTCAGGGGGCCCCACTGAAGCTTTCTTT. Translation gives CSVEEGSGGPTEAFF.

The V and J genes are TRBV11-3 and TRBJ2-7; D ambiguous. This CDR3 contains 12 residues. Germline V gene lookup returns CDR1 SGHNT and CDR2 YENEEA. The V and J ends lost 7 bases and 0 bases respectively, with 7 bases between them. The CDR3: CASNTVSYEQYF. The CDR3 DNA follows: TGTGCCAGCAACACAGTCTCCTACGAGCAGTACTTC.

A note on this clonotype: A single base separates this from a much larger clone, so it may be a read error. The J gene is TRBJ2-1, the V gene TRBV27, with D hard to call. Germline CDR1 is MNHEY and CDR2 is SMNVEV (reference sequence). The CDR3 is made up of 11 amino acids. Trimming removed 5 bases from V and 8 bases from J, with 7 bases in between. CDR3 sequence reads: CASSMADEQFF. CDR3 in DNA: TGTGCCAGCAGTATGGCGGATGAGCAGTTCTTC.

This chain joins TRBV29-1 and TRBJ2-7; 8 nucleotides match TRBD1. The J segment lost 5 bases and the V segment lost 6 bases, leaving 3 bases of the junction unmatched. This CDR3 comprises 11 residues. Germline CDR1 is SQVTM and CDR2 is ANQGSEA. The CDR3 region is CSVYRGNEQYF. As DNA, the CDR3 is TGCAGCGTATACAGGGGGAACGAGCAGTACTTC.

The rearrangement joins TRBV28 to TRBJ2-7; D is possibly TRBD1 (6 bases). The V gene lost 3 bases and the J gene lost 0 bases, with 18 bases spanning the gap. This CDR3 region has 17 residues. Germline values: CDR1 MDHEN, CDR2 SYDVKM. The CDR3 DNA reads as TGTGCCAGCAGTTTGTTTACATCGGGACATACCTCCTACGAGCAGTACTTC. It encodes CASSLFTSGHTSYEQYF.

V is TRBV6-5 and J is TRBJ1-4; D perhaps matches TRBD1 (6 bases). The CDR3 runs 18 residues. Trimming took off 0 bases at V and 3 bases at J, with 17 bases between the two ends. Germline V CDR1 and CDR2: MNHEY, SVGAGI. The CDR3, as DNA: TGTGCCAGCAGTTACTCGACATTATCGGGGGCAGCTAATGAAAAACTGTTTTTT. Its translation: CASSYSTLSGAANEKLFF.

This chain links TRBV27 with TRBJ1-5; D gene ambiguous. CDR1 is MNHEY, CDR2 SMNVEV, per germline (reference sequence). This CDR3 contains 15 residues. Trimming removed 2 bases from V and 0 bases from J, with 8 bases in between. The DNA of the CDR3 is TGTGCCAGCAGTTTACGAGGGCTTAGCAATCAGCCCCAGCATTTT. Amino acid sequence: CASSLRGLSNQPQHF.

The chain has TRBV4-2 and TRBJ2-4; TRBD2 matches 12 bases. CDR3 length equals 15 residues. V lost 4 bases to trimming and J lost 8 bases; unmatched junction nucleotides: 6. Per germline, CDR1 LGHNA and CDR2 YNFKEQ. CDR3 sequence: CASSPDLAGGDIQYF. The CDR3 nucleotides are TGTGCCAGCAGCCCGGACCTAGCGGGGGGGGACATTCAGTACTTC.

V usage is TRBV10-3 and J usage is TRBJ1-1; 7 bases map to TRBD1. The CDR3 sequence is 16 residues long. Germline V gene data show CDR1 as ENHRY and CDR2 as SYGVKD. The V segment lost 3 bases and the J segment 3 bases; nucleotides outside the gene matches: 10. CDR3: CAISDYGTGVDTEAFF. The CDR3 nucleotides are TGTGCCATCAGTGATTATGGTACAGGGGTTGACACTGAAGCTTTCTTT.

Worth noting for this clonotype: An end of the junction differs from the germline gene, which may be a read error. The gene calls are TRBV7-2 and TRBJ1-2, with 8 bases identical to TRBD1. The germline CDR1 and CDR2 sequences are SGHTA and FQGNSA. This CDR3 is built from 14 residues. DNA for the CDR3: TGTGCTAGCAGCCCAGGACAGGGTAGGAGTGGCTACACCTTC. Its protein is CASSPGQGRSGYTF. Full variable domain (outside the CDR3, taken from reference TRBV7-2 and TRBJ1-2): GAGVSQSPSNKVTEKGKDVELRCDPISGHTALYWYRQSLGQGLEFLIYFQGNSAPDKSGLPSDRFSAERTGGSVSTLTIQRTQQEDSAVYLCASSPGQGRSGYTFGSGTRLTVV.

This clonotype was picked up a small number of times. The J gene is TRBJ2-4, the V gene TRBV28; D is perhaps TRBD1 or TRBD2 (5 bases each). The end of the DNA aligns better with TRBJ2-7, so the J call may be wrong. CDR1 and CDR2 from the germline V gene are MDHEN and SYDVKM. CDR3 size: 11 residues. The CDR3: CASSGGCEQYF. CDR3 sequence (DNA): TGTGCCAGCAGTGGGGGATGCGAGCAGTACTTC.

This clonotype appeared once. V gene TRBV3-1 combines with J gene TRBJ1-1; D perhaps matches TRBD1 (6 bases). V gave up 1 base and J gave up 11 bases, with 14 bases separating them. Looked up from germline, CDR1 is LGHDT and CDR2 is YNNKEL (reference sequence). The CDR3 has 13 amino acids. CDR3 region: CASSQGRGTTAFF. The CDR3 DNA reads TGTGCCAGCAGCCAAGGTCGGGGGACAACGGCTTTCTTT.

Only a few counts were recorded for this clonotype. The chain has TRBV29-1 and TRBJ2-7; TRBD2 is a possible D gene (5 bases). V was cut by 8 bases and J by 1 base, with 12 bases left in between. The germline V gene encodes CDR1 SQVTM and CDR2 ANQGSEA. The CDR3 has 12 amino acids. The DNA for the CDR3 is TGCAGCTTTAGGACGGGGTCCTACGAGCAGTACTTC. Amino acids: CSFRTGSYEQYF.

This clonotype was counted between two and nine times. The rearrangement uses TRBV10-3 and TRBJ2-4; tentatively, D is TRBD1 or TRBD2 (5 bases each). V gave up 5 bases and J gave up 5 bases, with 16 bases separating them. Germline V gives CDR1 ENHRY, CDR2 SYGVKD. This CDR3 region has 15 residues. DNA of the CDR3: TGTGCCATCAGTCCGAGTCGAGGGGCGGAAAACATTCAGTACTTC. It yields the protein CAISPSRGAENIQYF.

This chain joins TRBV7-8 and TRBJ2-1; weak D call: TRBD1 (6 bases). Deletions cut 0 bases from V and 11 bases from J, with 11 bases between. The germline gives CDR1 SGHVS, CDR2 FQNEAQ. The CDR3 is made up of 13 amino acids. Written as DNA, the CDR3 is TGTGCCAGCAGCTTAGCATCGGGACAAAAGCAGTTCTTC. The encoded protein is CASSLASGQKQFF.

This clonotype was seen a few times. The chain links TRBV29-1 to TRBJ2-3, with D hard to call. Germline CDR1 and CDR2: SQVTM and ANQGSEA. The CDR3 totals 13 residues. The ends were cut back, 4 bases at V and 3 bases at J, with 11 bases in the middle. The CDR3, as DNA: TGCAGCGTTGTTGGTGGGGTGACAGATACGCAGTATTTT. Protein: CSVVGGVTDTQYF.

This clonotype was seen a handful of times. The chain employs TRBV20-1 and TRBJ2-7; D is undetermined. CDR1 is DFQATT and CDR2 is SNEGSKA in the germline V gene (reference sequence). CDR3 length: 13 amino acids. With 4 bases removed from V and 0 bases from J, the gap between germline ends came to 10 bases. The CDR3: CSANDGFSYEQYF. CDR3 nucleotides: TGCAGTGCTAATGACGGATTCTCCTACGAGCAGTACTTC.